Given below is one T cell receptor (beta chain) in context. These data come from a study of blood T cell repertoires in COVID-19. The wider study: Material from acute and convalescent COVID-19 was sourced from the United States, Italy and Spain. From T cells, B-cell-depleted T cells, or PBMCs came the material, which was cDNA or gDNA.

V shed 5 bases and J 3 bases; nucleotides not matched to a gene: 6. The CDR3 sequence is 16 residues long. Germline CDR1 reads KGHDR; CDR2 reads SFDVKD. Under the authors' procedure: Reference gene primer amplification in the assay estimated nucleated cell counts. The table came from immunoSEQ multiplex PCR; TCRdb's copy has only in-frame clones and leaves some out. V and J calls and clone size are given by that table; D and trimming were obtained from the DNA. The table includes around 150,000 clones, under 85% detected once. What was sequenced was peripheral blood. The receptor was isolated from a man in his 70s with acute or convalescent COVID-19. The chain is built from TRBV24-1 and TRBJ2-3, with 11 positions matching TRBD2. The CDR3: CATSVAGGRGTDTQYF. The CDR3 DNA reads TGTGCCACCAGTGTAGCGGGAGGGCGTGGAACAGATACGCAGTATTTT.